A selection of T cell receptor beta chains follows, all from one sample in a study of cytomegalovirus exposure and HLA in healthy donors. The assay was immunoSEQ multiplex PCR, and TCRdb's table has in-frame clones only and misses some. The data show roughly 300,000 clones, roughly 88% seen once. The source material was PBMCs. These receptor sequences come from a man aged 35 to 55 in good health and CMV-seropositive. Both conserved end residues are part of each CDR3. The order of the fields is clone size, J gene, V gene, D gene, CDR3 protein, CDR3 DNA. The D gene is left open where the match is weak. Expanded clones get a size class; other rows say once, few or many, or leave the size out.

clone_size: NA
j_call: TRBJ2-5
v_call: TRBV7-3
d_call: NA
cdr3_aa: CASSLALGSRETQYF
cdr3_nt: TGTGCCAGCAGTTTGGCCCTCGGGAGCCGAGAGACCCAGTACTTC

clone_size: many
j_call: TRBJ1-1
v_call: TRBV5-1
d_call: NA
cdr3_aa: CASTRGRGNTEAFF
cdr3_nt: TGCGCCAGCACCCGAGGCAGGGGGAACACTGAAGCTTTCTTT

clone_size: NA
j_call: TRBJ1-2
v_call: TRBV5-5
d_call: NA
cdr3_aa: CASSLTANYGYTF
cdr3_nt: TGTGCCAGCAGCCTGACAGCTAACTATGGCTACACCTTC

clone_size: NA
j_call: TRBJ2-1
v_call: TRBV2
d_call: NA
cdr3_aa: CASSRAAGAPYNEQFF
cdr3_nt: TGTGCCAGCAGTAGAGCCGCGGGGGCCCCCTACAATGAGCAGTTCTTC

clone_size: NA
j_call: TRBJ1-4
v_call: TRBV28
d_call: NA
cdr3_aa: CASSRTVLTGEKLFF
cdr3_nt: TGTGCCAGCAGTCGAACGGTCTTGACGGGTGAAAAACTGTTTTTT

clone_size: NA
j_call: TRBJ2-7
v_call: TRBV2
d_call: NA
cdr3_aa: CASSEYGGNYEQYF
cdr3_nt: TGTGCCAGCAGTGAATACGGGGGAAATTACGAGCAGTACTTC

clone_size: NA
j_call: TRBJ2-7
v_call: TRBV7-2
d_call: NA
cdr3_aa: CASSSAYEQYF
cdr3_nt: TGTGCCAGCAGCTCCGCCTACGAGCAGTACTTC

clone_size: NA
j_call: TRBJ2-1
v_call: TRBV2
d_call: NA
cdr3_aa: CASSEGYDTNEQFF
cdr3_nt: TGTGCCAGCAGTGAAGGCTACGATACGAATGAGCAGTTCTTC

clone_size: NA
j_call: TRBJ2-7
v_call: TRBV30
d_call: TRBD2
cdr3_aa: CAWRGTSGSSYEQYF
cdr3_nt: TGTGCCTGGAGGGGGACTAGCGGGTCTTCCTACGAGCAGTACTTC

clone_size: NA
j_call: TRBJ1-1
v_call: TRBV19
d_call: TRBD1
cdr3_aa: CASSIGQGSMNTEAFF
cdr3_nt: TGTGCCAGTAGTATCGGACAGGGGAGCATGAACACTGAAGCTTTCTTT

clone_size: NA
j_call: TRBJ2-3
v_call: TRBV7-7
d_call: NA
cdr3_aa: CASSLISTDTQYF
cdr3_nt: TGTGCTAGCAGCTTAATCTCGACAGATACGCAGTATTTT

clone_size: NA
j_call: TRBJ1-5
v_call: TRBV19
d_call: NA
cdr3_aa: CASSIQGKGNQPQHF
cdr3_nt: TGTGCCAGTAGTATACAGGGGAAGGGCAATCAGCCCCAGCATTTT

clone_size: NA
j_call: TRBJ2-7
v_call: TRBV18
d_call: NA
cdr3_aa: CASSPPGSAYEQYF
cdr3_nt: TGTGCCAGCTCACCACCCGGGTCAGCCTACGAGCAGTACTTC

clone_size: NA
j_call: TRBJ2-7
v_call: TRBV27
d_call: TRBD2
cdr3_aa: CASSLGSGGPYEQYF
cdr3_nt: TGTGCCAGCAGTTTGGGGTCGGGAGGGCCCTACGAGCAGTACTTC

clone_size: NA
j_call: TRBJ2-1
v_call: TRBV5-1
d_call: TRBD1
cdr3_aa: CASSLGQGARNEQFF
cdr3_nt: TGCGCCAGCAGCTTGGGGCAGGGGGCTCGGAATGAGCAGTTCTTC

clone_size: NA
j_call: TRBJ2-3
v_call: TRBV15
d_call: NA
cdr3_aa: CATSRRTGSSTDTQYF
cdr3_nt: TGTGCCACCAGCAGACGAACAGGATCTAGCACAGATACGCAGTATTTT

clone_size: NA
j_call: TRBJ2-2
v_call: TRBV19
d_call: TRBD1
cdr3_aa: CASSTTPGTGVTGELFF
cdr3_nt: TGTGCCAGTAGTACTACTCCCGGGACAGGGGTCACCGGGGAGCTGTTTTTT

clone_size: NA
j_call: TRBJ2-7
v_call: TRBV11-2
d_call: NA
cdr3_aa: CASSTSGGPYEQYF
cdr3_nt: TGTGCCAGCAGCACATCCGGGGGTCCCTACGAGCAGTACTTC

clone_size: once
j_call: TRBJ2-7
v_call: TRBV7-2
d_call: NA
cdr3_aa: CASSLLTYEQYF
cdr3_nt: TGTGCCAGCAGCTTACTAACCTACGAGCAGTACTTC

clone_size: NA
j_call: TRBJ2-1
v_call: TRBV28
d_call: NA
cdr3_aa: CASRGPLVIAQFF
cdr3_nt: TGTGCCAGCAGGGGGCCCTTAGTAATCGCGCAGTTCTTC

clone_size: NA
j_call: TRBJ1-4
v_call: TRBV29-1
d_call: NA
cdr3_aa: CSVEDPDEKLFF
cdr3_nt: TGCAGCGTTGAAGATCCAGATGAAAAACTGTTTTTT

clone_size: few
j_call: TRBJ2-7
v_call: TRBV10-3
d_call: TRBD1
cdr3_aa: CASSYGDRQYEQYF
cdr3_nt: TGTGCCAGCAGTTACGGGGACAGACAATACGAGCAGTACTTC

clone_size: NA
j_call: TRBJ2-3
v_call: TRBV6-6
d_call: TRBD1
cdr3_aa: CASRQGQPASTDTQYF
cdr3_nt: TGTGCCAGCAGACAGGGACAGCCAGCTAGCACAGATACGCAGTATTTT

clone_size: NA
j_call: TRBJ1-1
v_call: TRBV2
d_call: NA
cdr3_aa: CADRDTRGNTEAFF
cdr3_nt: TGTGCAGACCGGGACACCCGAGGAAACACTGAAGCTTTCTTT

clone_size: NA
j_call: TRBJ1-1
v_call: TRBV5-4
d_call: NA
cdr3_aa: CASSLQGMNTEAFF
cdr3_nt: TGTGCCAGCAGCTTACAGGGCATGAACACTGAAGCTTTCTTT

clone_size: NA
j_call: TRBJ2-7
v_call: TRBV28
d_call: TRBD2
cdr3_aa: CASSFRLAGDYEQYF
cdr3_nt: TGTGCCAGCAGTTTCAGGCTAGCGGGGGACTACGAGCAGTACTTC

clone_size: once
j_call: TRBJ1-3
v_call: TRBV28
d_call: TRBD1
cdr3_aa: CASTLSYTRGTGNTIYF
cdr3_nt: TGTGCCAGCACCCTTTCCTATACCAGGGGGACTGGAAACACCATATATTTT

clone_size: NA
j_call: TRBJ2-1
v_call: TRBV5-1
d_call: TRBD2
cdr3_aa: CASFGTSGRVGGNEQFF
cdr3_nt: TGCGCCAGCTTCGGGACTAGCGGGAGGGTGGGGGGGAATGAGCAGTTCTTC

clone_size: once
j_call: TRBJ1-1
v_call: TRBV27
d_call: NA
cdr3_aa: CASSHRAVGTEAFF
cdr3_nt: TGTGCCAGCAGTCACAGGGCGGTTGGGACTGAAGCTTTCTTT

clone_size: NA
j_call: TRBJ2-1
v_call: TRBV27
d_call: TRBD1
cdr3_aa: CASSGDRALPLTNNEQFF
cdr3_nt: TGTGCCAGCAGTGGGGACAGGGCTCTTCCCTTAACGAACAATGAGCAGTTCTTC

clone_size: NA
j_call: TRBJ2-7
v_call: TRBV19
d_call: TRBD2
cdr3_aa: CAGAPGAGGRSSYEQYF
cdr3_nt: TGTGCCGGCGCCCCAGGGGCGGGAGGGAGGAGCTCCTACGAGCAGTACTTC

clone_size: NA
j_call: TRBJ1-5
v_call: TRBV15
d_call: TRBD1
cdr3_aa: CATSSRQGVGNQPQHF
cdr3_nt: TGTGCCACCAGCTCCCGACAGGGGGTAGGCAATCAGCCCCAGCATTTT

clone_size: NA
j_call: TRBJ2-1
v_call: TRBV6-1
d_call: NA
cdr3_aa: CASGTSPIYNEQFF
cdr3_nt: TGTGCCAGCGGCACATCCCCCATCTACAATGAGCAGTTCTTC

clone_size: NA
j_call: TRBJ2-7
v_call: TRBV27
d_call: NA
cdr3_aa: CASFLRVHEQYF
cdr3_nt: TGTGCCAGCTTCCTCAGGGTTCACGAGCAGTACTTC

clone_size: once
j_call: TRBJ2-7
v_call: TRBV19
d_call: NA
cdr3_aa: CASRRQASSYEQYF
cdr3_nt: TGTGCCAGTAGGCGACAGGCCAGCTCCTACGAGCAGTACTTC

clone_size: NA
j_call: TRBJ2-7
v_call: TRBV15
d_call: NA
cdr3_aa: CATSRFGGPMPYEQYF
cdr3_nt: TGTGCCACCAGCAGATTTGGCGGGCCCATGCCGTACGAGCAGTACTTC

clone_size: once
j_call: TRBJ1-5
v_call: TRBV27
d_call: TRBD1
cdr3_aa: CASSTEDRERDQPQHF
cdr3_nt: TGTGCCAGCAGTACAGAAGACAGGGAAAGGGATCAGCCCCAGCATTTT

clone_size: NA
j_call: TRBJ2-7
v_call: TRBV6-1
d_call: TRBD1
cdr3_aa: CASSLGQVSYEQYF
cdr3_nt: TGTGCCAGCAGTCTGGGACAGGTTTCCTACGAGCAGTACTTC

clone_size: NA
j_call: TRBJ2-7
v_call: TRBV4-3
d_call: NA
cdr3_aa: CASSQDWPSYEQYF
cdr3_nt: TGCGCCAGCAGCCAAGATTGGCCCTCCTACGAGCAGTACTTC

clone_size: NA
j_call: TRBJ1-2
v_call: TRBV7-9
d_call: TRBD1
cdr3_aa: CASSLGPTGGDYYGYTF
cdr3_nt: TGTGCCAGCAGCCTAGGCCCGACAGGGGGGGATTACTATGGCTACACCTTC

clone_size: NA
j_call: TRBJ2-3
v_call: TRBV2
d_call: TRBD2
cdr3_aa: CASSVWGAGGTDTQYF
cdr3_nt: TGTGCCAGCAGTGTTTGGGGAGCGGGAGGCACAGATACGCAGTATTTT

clone_size: NA
j_call: TRBJ1-2
v_call: TRBV5-6
d_call: NA
cdr3_aa: CASSPVGGDGYTF
cdr3_nt: TGTGCCAGCAGCCCCGTTGGGGGGGACGGCTACACCTTC

clone_size: NA
j_call: TRBJ2-3
v_call: TRBV9
d_call: TRBD2
cdr3_aa: CASSASGTSGRKDTQYF
cdr3_nt: TGTGCCAGCAGCGCTTCCGGGACTAGCGGGAGGAAAGATACGCAGTATTTT

clone_size: few
j_call: TRBJ2-7
v_call: TRBV9
d_call: TRBD1
cdr3_aa: CASSSGQSSYEQYF
cdr3_nt: TGTGCCAGCAGCTCGGGACAGAGCTCCTACGAGCAGTACTTC

clone_size: NA
j_call: TRBJ2-7
v_call: TRBV5-1
d_call: TRBD1
cdr3_aa: CASSGPTGGHEQYF
cdr3_nt: TGCGCCAGCAGCGGGCCGACAGGGGGCCACGAGCAGTACTTC

clone_size: NA
j_call: TRBJ1-1
v_call: TRBV19
d_call: NA
cdr3_aa: CASSKWGRGGRTEAFF
cdr3_nt: TGTGCCAGTAGTAAATGGGGAAGGGGAGGGAGAACTGAAGCTTTCTTT

clone_size: NA
j_call: TRBJ2-2
v_call: TRBV5-1
d_call: TRBD1
cdr3_aa: CASSWGQGATTGELFF
cdr3_nt: TGCGCCAGCAGCTGGGGACAGGGGGCGACCACCGGGGAGCTGTTTTTT

clone_size: NA
j_call: TRBJ2-1
v_call: TRBV7-3
d_call: TRBD1
cdr3_aa: CASSLRDRDNEQFF
cdr3_nt: TGTGCCAGCAGCTTAAGAGACAGGGACAATGAGCAGTTCTTC

clone_size: NA
j_call: TRBJ2-7
v_call: TRBV18
d_call: NA
cdr3_aa: CASSPESTYEQYF
cdr3_nt: TGTGCCAGCTCACCGGAGAGCACCTACGAGCAGTACTTC

clone_size: NA
j_call: TRBJ2-2
v_call: TRBV28
d_call: NA
cdr3_aa: CASRDYLSTGELFF
cdr3_nt: TGTGCCAGCAGGGACTACCTGAGCACCGGGGAGCTGTTTTTT

clone_size: NA
j_call: TRBJ1-2
v_call: TRBV7-6
d_call: NA
cdr3_aa: CASSPGTTNYGYTF
cdr3_nt: TGTGCCAGCAGCCCTGGGACAACTAACTATGGCTACACCTTC

clone_size: NA
j_call: TRBJ2-1
v_call: TRBV6-6
d_call: NA
cdr3_aa: CASSSPGTRYNEQFF
cdr3_nt: TGTGCCAGCAGTTCGCCCGGGACTCGCTACAATGAGCAGTTCTTC